This section outlines one T cell receptor beta chain sequence together with its context. This sample was taken from a study of radiotherapy plus CTLA-4 blockade in lung cancer. The CDR3 sequence is 13 residues long. CDR1 and CDR2 from the germline V gene are LGHNA and YSLEER. The ends were cut back, 4 bases at V and 7 bases at J, with 10 bases in the middle. Only in-frame clones appear in the TCRdb table, and some are missing; sequencing was by immunoSEQ multiplex PCR. The table records nearly 110,000 clones, over 75% of them present only once. This chain connects TRBV4-3 to TRBJ2-2; D gene uncertain. The material sequenced was peripheral blood, taken from a patient treated with radiotherapy plus ipilimumab. This receptor was obtained from a human donor with non-small cell lung cancer that progressed on radiotherapy plus ipilimumab. Some clones in this sample may be carry-over from other donors' samples. CDR3 bases: TGCGCCAGCAGCCTTATAGGGATCGGGGAGCTGTTTTTT. It codes for CASSLIGIGELFF.